A selection of T cell receptor beta chains follows, all from one sample in a study of blood T cell repertoires in COVID-19. TCRdb keeps only in-frame clones here, not all; method: immunoSEQ multiplex PCR. The sample holds about 110,000 clones; less than 85% are singletons and the top ten take over 3.5%. Sequenced material: peripheral blood. These receptors were taken from a woman of 80 years or more with acute or convalescent COVID-19. Each CDR3 is given without its conserved first and last residue. Fields, in order: J gene, V gene, CDR3 protein.

TRBJ2-7	TRBV10-2	ASKGEGAYEQY
TRBJ1-5	TRBV7-2	ASSLGKGQGVSQPQH
TRBJ2-3	TRBV10-3	AISVRGRTDTQY
TRBJ2-3	TRBV6-5	ASTASGGNTDTQY
TRBJ1-2	TRBV6-6	ASSYSWTNNYGYT
TRBJ1-3	TRBV9	ASSDRTGSGNTIY
TRBJ2-7	TRBV6-5	ATRGVQEWGYEQY
TRBJ1-5	TRBV2	ASSRETGDQPQH
TRBJ1-1	TRBV20-1	SASYFFWEGSRTEAF
TRBJ2-2	TRBV28	ASQDRSRDTGELF
TRBJ2-1	TRBV19	ASRGQGIPQNEQF
TRBJ1-4	TRBV27	ASSTKYRASATNEKLF
TRBJ2-2	TRBV3-1/TRBV3-2	ASSTRTGNTGELF
TRBJ2-7	TRBV20-1	SASKPGTSYEQY
TRBJ1-1	TRBV6-5	ASSTGQMNTEAF
TRBJ2-4	TRBV10-3	APWGRYSGVLAKNIQY
TRBJ2-5	TRBV10-3	AINRGSTEETQY
TRBJ2-7	TRBV7-9	ASTRGQGNPPYEQY
TRBJ1-1	TRBV19	ASSTEIEAF
TRBJ1-1	TRBV7-2	ASSLGETEAF
TRBJ1-1	TRBV6-5	ASNLQDGNTEAF
TRBJ2-1	TRBV27	ASQFTASGDYNEQF
TRBJ2-5	TRBV4-1	ASSQGVQRERGTQY
TRBJ2-7	TRBV7-2	ASSLGAGSSYEQY
TRBJ2-1	TRBV7-3	ASSSSRRLYNEQF
TRBJ2-2	TRBV7-3	ASSSSGGFSTGELF
TRBJ1-6	TRBV27	ASSLTQRGSPLH
TRBJ2-3	TRBV11-1	ASSLHGGRADTQY
TRBJ2-7	TRBV3-1/TRBV3-2	ASSQGQGTYEQY
TRBJ2-3	TRBV19	ASSRVTDTQY
TRBJ1-5	TRBV7-9	ASSLGQGDGSNQPQH
TRBJ1-2	TRBV18	ASSPNNPRGYTNYGYT
TRBJ2-7	TRBV28	ASSLGGATTYEQY
TRBJ2-1	TRBV3-1/TRBV3-2	ASSPPGLAGNNEQF
TRBJ2-5	TRBV7-8	ASSPRGGAVVAGFMNKETQY
TRBJ2-1	TRBV5-1	ASSTSSYNEQF